A selection of T cell receptor beta chains follows, all from one sample in a study of blood T cells in healthy people across ages. MiXCR, applied by TCRdb to the 5' RACE reads, yields one record per CDR3 protein. The sample holds some 1.5 million distinct CDR3 sequences, 28% seen once. The sample consisted of blood. These receptors came from a woman aged 25-40 years in good health. CDR3s include the opening cysteine and the closing phenylalanine or tryptophan. A D gene is named only where the DNA matches it firmly. Not all rows give a size; the values are once, few, many and, for expanded clones, a class.

j_call	clone_size	v_call	d_call	cdr3_aa	cdr3_nt
TRBJ1-3	few	TRBV6-5	TRBD1	CASSLSGTGPTGNTIYF	TGTGCCAGCAGTTTATCCGGGACAGGGCCCACTGGAAACACCATATATTTT
TRBJ2-7	few	TRBV15	TRBD2	CATSSGRWYEQYF	TGTGCCACCAGCAGCGGGAGGTGGTACGAGCAGTACTTC
TRBJ1-1	NA	TRBV27	NA	CASSKYSRVAEAFF	TGTGCCAGCAGTAAATACTCCAGGGTCGCTGAAGCTTTCTTT
TRBJ2-5	few	TRBV7-2	NA	CASSLGYGGGTQYF	TGTGCCAGCAGCTTAGGTTACGGTGGGGGGACCCAGTACTTC
TRBJ2-1	NA	TRBV20-1	NA	CSAIDPWTQLEQFF	TGCAGTGCAATCGATCCCTGGACCCAACTTGAGCAGTTCTTC
TRBJ2-5	many	TRBV20-1	NA	CSARAGGYRQETQYF	TGCAGTGCTAGAGCGGGGGGCTATAGACAAGAGACCCAGTACTTC
TRBJ2-3	many	TRBV9	TRBD2	CASSVREGGSTDTQYF	TGTGCCAGCAGCGTAAGGGAGGGAGGTAGCACAGATACGCAGTATTTT
TRBJ2-1	NA	TRBV25-1	TRBD2	CASSDRSGGPYNEQFF	TGTGCCAGCAGTGATCGCAGCGGGGGGCCCTACAATGAGCAGTTCTTC
TRBJ2-3	NA	TRBV2	TRBD2	CASSKRAGGSTDTQYF	TGTGCCAGCAGTAAGCGAGCGGGGGGGAGCACAGATACGCAGTATTTT
TRBJ2-7	NA	TRBV14	TRBD2	CASSQGGGGVSEQYF	TGCGCCAGCAGCCAAGGCGGCGGGGGGGTGAGTGAGCAGTACTTC
TRBJ2-7	NA	TRBV5-1	TRBD1	CASSPPGGQGNEQYF	TGCGCCAGCAGCCCGCCGGGGGGACAGGGAAACGAGCAGTACTTC
TRBJ2-1	NA	TRBV7-6	TRBD1	CASSTRDREYNEQFF	TGTGCCAGCAGCACCCGGGACAGGGAGTACAATGAGCAGTTCTTC
TRBJ2-7	many	TRBV3-1	TRBD2	CASSPGLANSYEQYF	TGTGCCAGCAGCCCCGGACTAGCGAACTCCTACGAGCAGTACTTC
TRBJ2-7	few	TRBV12-3/TRBV12-4	NA	CASSFGRFSGSYEQYF	TGTGCCAGCAGTTTCGGGCGCTTCAGCGGCTCCTACGAGCAGTACTTC
TRBJ2-2	few	TRBV7-2	NA	CASSRVLPRSGELFF	TGTGCCAGCAGCCGGGTACTACCACGATCCGGGGAGCTGTTTTTT
TRBJ1-2	NA	TRBV6-6	NA	CASRGNRADYGYTF	TGTGCCAGCAGAGGGAACAGGGCGGACTATGGCTACACCTTC
TRBJ1-6	NA	TRBV9	TRBD1	CASSPPGQGFGSPLHF	TGTGCCAGCAGCCCTCCGGGACAGGGGTTTGGATCACCCCTCCACTTT
TRBJ2-5	NA	TRBV24-1	NA	CATSERGRETQYF	TGTGCCACCAGTGAGAGGGGCCGAGAGACCCAGTACTTC
TRBJ1-1	NA	TRBV20-1	NA	CSDRADIDREAFF	TGCAGCGACCGGGCAGATATAGACAGGGAAGCTTTCTTT
TRBJ2-1	NA	TRBV6-2/TRBV6-3	NA	CATLGGSYTNNEQFF	TGTGCCACCCTGGGTGGGTCCTATACTAACAATGAGCAGTTCTTC
TRBJ1-1	NA	TRBV15	TRBD1	CATSRRPGQPNTEAFF	TGTGCCACCAGCAGACGACCGGGACAGCCGAACACTGAAGCTTTCTTT
TRBJ2-5	many	TRBV29-1	NA	CSVDTDQETQYF	TGCAGCGTTGACACGGACCAAGAGACCCAGTACTTC
TRBJ2-5	many	TRBV4-3	TRBD2	CASSQGGGGQETQYF	TGCGCCAGCAGCCAAGGTGGCGGGGGCCAAGAGACCCAGTACTTC
TRBJ2-4	many	TRBV29-1	NA	CSVGNLAKNIQYF	TGCAGCGTAGGTAACCTAGCCAAAAACATTCAGTACTTC
TRBJ2-1	NA	TRBV6-1	TRBD2	CASSEALRLAAYNEQFF	TGTGCCAGCAGTGAAGCGCTTCGACTAGCGGCCTACAATGAGCAGTTCTTC
TRBJ2-1	NA	TRBV12-3/TRBV12-4	TRBD2	CASTARRGGASNEQFF	TGTGCCAGCACCGCAAGGCGCGGGGGGGCCTCTAATGAGCAGTTCTTC
TRBJ2-4	NA	TRBV4-1	NA	CASSQVALIKAKLKNIQYF	TGCGCCAGCAGCCAAGTAGCCCTCATTAAAGCTAAACTCAAAAACATTCAGTACTTC
TRBJ2-5	few	TRBV6-5	TRBD2	CASSYPPGTSGSQGETQYF	TGTGCCAGCAGTTACCCCCCGGGGACTAGCGGTTCCCAGGGGGAGACCCAGTACTTC
TRBJ1-1	NA	TRBV27	TRBD1	CASSLSPHRGGRMNTEAFF	TGTGCCAGCAGTTTATCCCCCCACAGGGGCGGAAGGATGAACACTGAGGCTTTCTTT
TRBJ2-7	NA	TRBV15	TRBD1	CATSMGTAITYEQYF	TGTGCCACCAGCATGGGGACAGCCATCACCTACGAGCAGTACTTC
TRBJ1-3	NA	TRBV12-3/TRBV12-4	NA	CASSPARSGNTIYF	TGTGCCAGCAGCCCCGCCCGCTCTGGAAACACCATATATTTT
TRBJ2-7	many	TRBV20-1	TRBD1	CSASDRVPYEQYF	TGCAGTGCCTCTGACAGGGTCCCCTACGAGCAGTACTTC
TRBJ2-3	many	TRBV7-3	TRBD2	CASSLRASGGTDTQYF	TGTGCCAGCAGCTTAAGGGCTAGCGGGGGCACAGATACGCAGTATTTT
TRBJ1-2	NA	TRBV7-9	NA	CASSTTTVPYGYTF	TGTGCCAGCAGCACTACGACGGTACCTTATGGCTACACCTTC
TRBJ2-1	many	TRBV20-1	NA	CSASGGADRNEQFF	TGCAGTGCTTCAGGGGGGGCCGATCGCAATGAGCAGTTCTTC
TRBJ1-4	few	TRBV7-9	TRBD1	CASSLGTGSNEKLFF	TGTGCCAGCAGCTTGGGGACAGGCTCTAATGAAAAACTGTTTTTT
TRBJ2-3	many	TRBV29-1	NA	CSVRGSTDTQYF	TGCAGCGTGAGGGGCAGCACAGATACGCAGTATTTT
TRBJ1-2	few	TRBV5-1	NA	CASSLGQPLDLGYVNYGYTF	TGCGCCAGCAGCTTGGGTCAGCCCCTCGATCTGGGGTACGTGAACTATGGCTACACCTTC
TRBJ1-6	NA	TRBV2	NA	CATWGGNSPRHF	TGTGCTACGTGGGGGGGTAATTCACCCCGCCACTTT
TRBJ2-1	NA	TRBV29-1	NA	CGVEGASQEQFF	TGCGGCGTTGAAGGGGCCTCACAGGAGCAGTTCTTC
TRBJ2-5	NA	TRBV3-1	TRBD2	CASSQVGLAGGGETQYF	TGTGCCAGCAGCCAAGTTGGACTAGCGGGAGGTGGAGAGACCCAGTACTTC
TRBJ1-2	few	TRBV7-9	NA	CASSSEDGVGAYGYTF	TGTGCCAGCAGCTCCGAGGACGGGGTGGGTGCCTATGGCTACACCTTC
TRBJ1-5	NA	TRBV20-1	NA	CSAGKYSNQPQHF	TGCAGTGCTGGAAAGTATAGCAATCAGCCCCAGCATTTT
TRBJ2-7	many	TRBV20-1	TRBD2	CSAYREPSGRASDEQYF	TGCAGTGCTTACCGGGAGCCAAGCGGGAGGGCATCGGACGAGCAGTACTTC
TRBJ2-5	many	TRBV20-1	NA	CSASRTDQETQYF	TGCAGTGCTAGTCGGACAGACCAAGAGACCCAGTACTTC
TRBJ2-7	NA	TRBV5-1	TRBD2	CASSLSAGGSYGQYF	TGCGCCAGCAGCTTGTCCGCCGGGGGGTCCTACGGGCAGTACTTC
TRBJ1-5	NA	TRBV2	NA	CASSVNPDSHNQPQHF	TGTGCCAGCAGTGTCAACCCTGACAGCCACAATCAGCCCCAGCATTTT
TRBJ1-2	few	TRBV20-1	NA	CSARDPGYSAYGYTF	TGCAGTGCTAGAGATCCAGGCTACTCAGCCTATGGCTACACCTTC
TRBJ2-7	few	TRBV6-2/TRBV6-3	NA	CVSSYSTVSYEQYF	TGTGTCAGCAGTTACTCGACAGTTTCCTACGAGCAGTACTTC
TRBJ2-7	NA	TRBV27	NA	CASSIRDAAYEQYF	TGTGCCAGCAGTATCCGGGACGCCGCCTACGAGCAGTACTTC
TRBJ1-5	NA	TRBV7-8	NA	CASSLERVQPQHF	TGTGCCAGCAGCTTAGAAAGGGTCCAGCCCCAGCATTTT
TRBJ1-1	NA	TRBV27	NA	CASTLVGGPSPTEAFF	TGTGCCAGCACCCTGGTTGGGGGACCTTCACCCACTGAAGCTTTCTTT
TRBJ2-3	NA	TRBV18	TRBD1	CASSPVDREWYTQYF	TGTGCCAGCTCACCAGTGGACAGGGAGTGGTATACGCAGTATTTT
TRBJ2-1	NA	TRBV7-2	NA	CASSSLPIGTTDTQFF	TGTGCCAGCAGCTCCCTACCCATTGGGACCACTGATACGCAGTTCTTC
TRBJ2-1	NA	TRBV7-6	TRBD2	CASSNSGGAYNEQDF	TGTGCCAGCAGCAACAGCGGGGGGGCTTACAATGAGCAGGACTTC
TRBJ2-7	few	TRBV27	TRBD1	CASYAEGTGSYEQYF	TGTGCCAGCTATGCTGAGGGGACAGGGTCCTACGAGCAGTACTTC
TRBJ2-7	few	TRBV27	NA	CASSSNLRYSKGYEQYF	TGTGCCAGCAGTTCTAACCTCAGGTACAGCAAGGGTTACGAGCAGTACTTC
TRBJ2-7	NA	TRBV29-1	TRBD1	CSVEGTGGYEQYF	TGCAGCGTTGAGGGGACAGGGGGCTACGAGCAGTACTTC
TRBJ2-5	once	TRBV7-7	TRBD2	CAGSLGGRAGKETQYF	TGTGCCGGCAGCTTAGGCGGGAGGGCAGGGAAAGAGACCCAGTACTTC